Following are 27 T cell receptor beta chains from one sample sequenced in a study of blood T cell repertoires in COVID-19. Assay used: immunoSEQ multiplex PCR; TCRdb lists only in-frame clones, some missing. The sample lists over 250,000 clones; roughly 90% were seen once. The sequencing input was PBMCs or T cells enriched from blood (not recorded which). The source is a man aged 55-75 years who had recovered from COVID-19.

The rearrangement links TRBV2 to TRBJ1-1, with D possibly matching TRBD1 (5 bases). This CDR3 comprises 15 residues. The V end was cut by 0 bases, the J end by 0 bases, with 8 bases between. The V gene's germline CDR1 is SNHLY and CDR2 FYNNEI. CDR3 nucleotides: TGTGCCAGCAGTGAAGCGGGCAGGGTGAACACTGAAGCTTTCTTT. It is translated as CASSEAGRVNTEAFF.

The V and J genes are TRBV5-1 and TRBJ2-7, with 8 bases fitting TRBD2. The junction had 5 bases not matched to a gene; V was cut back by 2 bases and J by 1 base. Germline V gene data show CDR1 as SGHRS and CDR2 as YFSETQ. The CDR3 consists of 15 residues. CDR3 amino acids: CASSFSGVGSYEQYF. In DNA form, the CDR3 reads TGCGCCAGCAGCTTTAGCGGGGTGGGGTCCTACGAGCAGTACTTC.

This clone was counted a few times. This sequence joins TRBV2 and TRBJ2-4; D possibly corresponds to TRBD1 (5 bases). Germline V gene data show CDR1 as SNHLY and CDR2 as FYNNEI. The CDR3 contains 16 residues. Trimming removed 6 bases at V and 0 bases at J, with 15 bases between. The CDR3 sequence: CASSATALLAKNIQYF. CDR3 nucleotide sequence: TGTGCCAGCAGCGCGACAGCTTTACTAGCCAAAAACATTCAGTACTTC.

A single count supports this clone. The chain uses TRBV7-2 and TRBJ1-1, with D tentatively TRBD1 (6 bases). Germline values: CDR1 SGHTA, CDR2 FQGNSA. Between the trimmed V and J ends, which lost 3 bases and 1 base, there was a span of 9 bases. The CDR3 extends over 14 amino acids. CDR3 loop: CASSFQTGNTEAFF. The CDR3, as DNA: TGTGCCAGCAGCTTCCAGACAGGGAACACTGAAGCTTTCTTT.

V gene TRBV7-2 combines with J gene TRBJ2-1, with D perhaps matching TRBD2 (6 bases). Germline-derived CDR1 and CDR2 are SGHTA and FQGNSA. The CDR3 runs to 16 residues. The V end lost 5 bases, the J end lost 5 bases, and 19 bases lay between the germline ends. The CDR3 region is CASSLRPMAGNNEQFF. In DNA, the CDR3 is TGTGCCAGCAGCCTTAGACCGATGGCGGGGAACAATGAGCAGTTCTTC.

The CDR3 coding sequence is TGTGCCAGCAGCTTACGGGACTCCTGGGATGAGCAGTTCTTC. As protein: CASSLRDSWDEQFF. The V call is TRBV7-9, the J call TRBJ2-1, with D possibly being TRBD2 (6 bases). Germline lookup yields CDR1 SEHNR and CDR2 FQNEAQ (reference sequence). V lost 2 bases and J lost 8, with 13 bases in between. The CDR3 contains 14 residues.

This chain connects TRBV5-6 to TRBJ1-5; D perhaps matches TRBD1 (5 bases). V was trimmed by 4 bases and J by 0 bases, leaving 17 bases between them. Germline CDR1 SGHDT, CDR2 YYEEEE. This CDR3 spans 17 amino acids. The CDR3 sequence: CASSHRRVGGSNQPQHF. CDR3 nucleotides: TGTGCCAGCAGCCATCGGAGGGTGGGGGGTAGCAATCAGCCCCAGCATTTT.

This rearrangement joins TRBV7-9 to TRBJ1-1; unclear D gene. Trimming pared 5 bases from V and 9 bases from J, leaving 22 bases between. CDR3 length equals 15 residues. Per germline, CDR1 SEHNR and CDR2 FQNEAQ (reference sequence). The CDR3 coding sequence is TGTGCCAGCAGCCCACAGCCCCCCGGAGGAGCCAAAGCTTTCTTT. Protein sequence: CASSPQPPGGAKAFF.

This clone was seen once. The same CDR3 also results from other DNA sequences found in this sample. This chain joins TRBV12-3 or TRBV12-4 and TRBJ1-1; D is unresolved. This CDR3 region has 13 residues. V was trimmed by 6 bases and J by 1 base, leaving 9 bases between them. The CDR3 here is CASRPTGNTEAFF. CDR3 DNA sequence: TGTGCCAGCAGGCCCACTGGGAACACTGAAGCTTTCTTT.

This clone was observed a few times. The CDR3 region has the DNA TGTGCCACCAGCAGAGAGGTAGCCACTAACTATGGCTACACCTTC. Translating gives CATSREVATNYGYTF. The chain joins TRBV15 to TRBJ1-2; D remains unclear. The V end lost 0 bases, the J end lost 0 bases, and 8 bases lay between the germline ends. The V gene's germline CDR1 is LNHNV and CDR2 YYDKDF (reference sequence). The CDR3 loop spans 15 amino acids. Supplemented by reference TRBV15 and TRBJ1-2, the full variable domain reads DAMVIQNPRYQVTQFGKPVTLSCSQTLNHNVMYWYQQKSSQAPKLLFHYYDKDFNNEADTPDNFQSRRPNTSFCFLDIRSPGLGDTAMYLCATSREVATNYGYTFGSGTRLTVV.

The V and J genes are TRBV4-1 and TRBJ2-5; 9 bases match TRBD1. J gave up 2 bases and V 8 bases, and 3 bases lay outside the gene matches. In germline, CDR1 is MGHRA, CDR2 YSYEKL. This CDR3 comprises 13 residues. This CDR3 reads CASGGQGQETQYF. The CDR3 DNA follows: TGCGCCAGCGGAGGACAGGGGCAAGAGACCCAGTACTTC.

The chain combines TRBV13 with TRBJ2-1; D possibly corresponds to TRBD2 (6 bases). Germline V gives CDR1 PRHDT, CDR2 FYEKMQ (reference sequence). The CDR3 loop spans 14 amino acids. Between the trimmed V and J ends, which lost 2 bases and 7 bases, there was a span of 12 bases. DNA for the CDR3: TGTGCCAGCAGCTTACTAGCGTGGGGGAATGAGCAGTTCTTC. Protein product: CASSLLAWGNEQFF.

In nucleotides, the CDR3 is TGTGCCAGCAGTGAGGTGAGCTCCTACGAGCAGTACTTC. Its protein product is CASSEVSSYEQYF. The rearrangement uses TRBV25-1 and TRBJ2-7; D uncertain. V shed 3 bases and J shed 0 bases, with 6 bases lying between them. Per the germline V gene, CDR1 is MGHDK and CDR2 is SYGVNS. The CDR3 covers 13 residues.

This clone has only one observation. CDR3 protein: CAWHSGRAGREQFF. CDR3 sequence (DNA): TGTGCCTGGCATAGCGGGAGGGCCGGGCGTGAGCAGTTCTTC. The chain employs TRBV30 and TRBJ2-1; TRBD2 agrees at 11 bases. Unmatched junction bases numbered 9, after V lost 5 bases and J lost 9 bases. The CDR3 contains 14 residues. The germline CDR1 and CDR2 sequences are GTSNPN and SVGIG (reference sequence).

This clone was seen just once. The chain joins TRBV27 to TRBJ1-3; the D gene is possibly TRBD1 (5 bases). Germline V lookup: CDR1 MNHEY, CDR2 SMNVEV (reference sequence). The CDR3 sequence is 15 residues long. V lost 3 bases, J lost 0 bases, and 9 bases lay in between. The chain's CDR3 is CASSFRVGSGNTIYF. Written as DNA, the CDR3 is TGTGCCAGCAGTTTCAGGGTTGGCTCTGGAAACACCATATATTTT.

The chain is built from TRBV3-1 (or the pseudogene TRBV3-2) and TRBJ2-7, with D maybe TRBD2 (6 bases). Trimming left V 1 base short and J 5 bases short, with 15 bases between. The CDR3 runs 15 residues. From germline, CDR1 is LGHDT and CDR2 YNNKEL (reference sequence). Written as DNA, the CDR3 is TGTGCCAGCAGCCAAGTTGTCGGGAGTAACCACGAGCAGTACTTC. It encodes CASSQVVGSNHEQYF.

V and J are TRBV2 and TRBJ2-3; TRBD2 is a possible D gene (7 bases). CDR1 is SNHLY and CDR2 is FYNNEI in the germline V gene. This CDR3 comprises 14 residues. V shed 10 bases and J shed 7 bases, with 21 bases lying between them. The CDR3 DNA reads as TGTGCCACACGGATTGGGGGGGGCCCGAATACGCAGTATTTT. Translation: CATRIGGGPNTQYF.

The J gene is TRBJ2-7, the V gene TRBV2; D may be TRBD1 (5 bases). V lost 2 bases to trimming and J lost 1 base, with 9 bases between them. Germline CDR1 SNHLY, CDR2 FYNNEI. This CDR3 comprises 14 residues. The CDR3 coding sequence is TGTGCCAGCAGTGAACAGGGTTCGTCCTACGAGCAGTACTTC. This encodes CASSEQGSSYEQYF.

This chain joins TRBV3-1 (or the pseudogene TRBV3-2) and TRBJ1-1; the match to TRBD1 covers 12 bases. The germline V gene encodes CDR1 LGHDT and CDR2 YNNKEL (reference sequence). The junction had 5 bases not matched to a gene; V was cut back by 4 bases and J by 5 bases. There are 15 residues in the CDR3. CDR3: CASSLRDRGRTEAFF. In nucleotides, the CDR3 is TGTGCCAGCAGCCTCCGGGACAGGGGGCGGACTGAAGCTTTCTTT.

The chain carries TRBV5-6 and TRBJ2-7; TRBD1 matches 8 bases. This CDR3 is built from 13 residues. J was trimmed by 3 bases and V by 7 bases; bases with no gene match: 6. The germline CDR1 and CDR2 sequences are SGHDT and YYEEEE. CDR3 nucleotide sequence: TGTGCCAGCTGTCAGGGGGCAATCTACGAGCAGTACTTC. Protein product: CASCQGAIYEQYF.

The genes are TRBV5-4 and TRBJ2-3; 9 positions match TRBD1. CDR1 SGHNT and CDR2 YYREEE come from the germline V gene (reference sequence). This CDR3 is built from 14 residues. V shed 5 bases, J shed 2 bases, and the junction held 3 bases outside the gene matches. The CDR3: CASRRTGDTDTQYF. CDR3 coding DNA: TGTGCCAGCAGACGGACAGGGGACACAGATACGCAGTATTTT.

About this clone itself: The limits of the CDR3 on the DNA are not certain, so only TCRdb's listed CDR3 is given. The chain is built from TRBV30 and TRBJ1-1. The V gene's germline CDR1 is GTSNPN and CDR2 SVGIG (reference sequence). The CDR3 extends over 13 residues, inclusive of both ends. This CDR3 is CAWTREAVSEAFF.

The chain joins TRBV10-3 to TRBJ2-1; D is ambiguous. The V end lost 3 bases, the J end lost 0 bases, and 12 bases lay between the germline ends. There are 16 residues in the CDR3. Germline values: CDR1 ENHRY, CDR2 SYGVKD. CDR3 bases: TGTGCCATCAGTGATCTGGTTATGAGCTCCTACAATGAGCAGTTCTTC. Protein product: CAISDLVMSSYNEQFF.

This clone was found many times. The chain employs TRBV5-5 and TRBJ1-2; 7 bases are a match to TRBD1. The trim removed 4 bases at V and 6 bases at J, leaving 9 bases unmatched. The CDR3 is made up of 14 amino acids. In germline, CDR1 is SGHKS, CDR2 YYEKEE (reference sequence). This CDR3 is CASSGVTGSHGYTF. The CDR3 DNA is TGTGCCAGCAGCGGGGTGACAGGGAGCCATGGCTACACCTTC.

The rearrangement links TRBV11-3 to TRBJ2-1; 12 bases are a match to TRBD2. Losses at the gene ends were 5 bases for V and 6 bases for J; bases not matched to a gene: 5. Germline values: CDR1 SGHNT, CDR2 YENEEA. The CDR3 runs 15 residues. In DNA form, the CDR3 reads TGTGCCAGCAGCATTAGGACTAGCGGGGTCAATGAGCAGTTCTTC. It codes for CASSIRTSGVNEQFF.

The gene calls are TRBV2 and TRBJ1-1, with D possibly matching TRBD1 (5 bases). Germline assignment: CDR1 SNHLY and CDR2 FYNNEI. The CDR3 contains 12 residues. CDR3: CANTGQDTEAFF. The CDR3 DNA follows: TGTGCGAACACAGGTCAGGACACTGAAGCTTTCTTT.

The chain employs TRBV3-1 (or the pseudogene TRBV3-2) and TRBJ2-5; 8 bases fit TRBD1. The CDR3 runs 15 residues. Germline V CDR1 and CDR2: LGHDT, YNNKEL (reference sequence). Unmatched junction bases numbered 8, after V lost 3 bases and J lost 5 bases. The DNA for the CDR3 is TGTGCCAGCAGCCACCCCGGACAGGGCGTCGAGACCCAGTACTTC. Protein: CASSHPGQGVETQYF.